Below are 18 T cell receptor beta chains sequenced from a single sample in a study of T-cell memory formation after mild COVID-19. TCRdb re-called the 5' RACE reads through MiXCR, storing one row per CDR3 protein. The sample includes more than 200,000 distinct CDR3 sequences, roughly 15% seen only once; the top ten take approximately 3.4%. The sequenced sample consisted of PBMCs or a T cell subset sorted from them (not recorded which). These receptors all stem from a man between 18 and 35 years old who had mild COVID-19 (a few samples of this study predate the infection). Cell type and time point are not known.

The chain is built from TRBV20-1 and TRBJ2-3; 11 bases are shared with TRBD1. The germline V gene has CDR1 DFQATT and CDR2 SNEGSKA (reference sequence). Germline trimming cut 6 bases from V and 1 base from J; bases unmatched to any gene: 3. The CDR3 length is 14 residues. CDR3 nucleotide sequence: TGCAGTGCGGGGGACAGGGGGGGCACAGATACGCAGTATTTT. Its translation: CSAGDRGGTDTQYF.

The chain links TRBV15 to TRBJ2-3; 10 bases align to TRBD2. Unmatched junction bases numbered 3, after V lost 1 base and J lost 2 bases. Germline V lookup: CDR1 LNHNV, CDR2 YYDKDF (reference sequence). This CDR3 comprises 16 residues. CDR3: CATSRASGGITDTQYF. DNA for the CDR3: TGTGCCACCAGCAGAGCTAGCGGGGGAATCACAGATACGCAGTATTTT.

V gene TRBV7-9 combines with J gene TRBJ2-5, with no clear D. Trimming removed 2 bases from V and 5 bases from J, with 12 bases in between. CDR1 and CDR2 from the germline V gene are SEHNR and FQNEAQ (reference sequence). This CDR3 contains 14 residues. This CDR3 is CASSLPPNGETQYF. The CDR3 nucleotides read TGTGCCAGCAGCTTACCCCCCAATGGGGAGACCCAGTACTTC.

This clonotype was counted ten times or more. This rearrangement joins TRBV6-2 or TRBV6-3 to TRBJ1-5, with D tentatively TRBD1 (6 bases). Trimming removed 5 bases at V and 10 bases at J, with 21 bases between. There are 15 residues in the CDR3. The V gene's germline CDR1 is MNHEY and CDR2 SVGEGT. The CDR3 protein is CASSRRATGLEPQHF. CDR3 nucleotides: TGTGCCAGCAGTCGACGAGCGACAGGATTGGAACCCCAGCATTTT.

This clonotype occurred a few times. The CDR3: CASSPGSAGEAEAFF. CDR3 bases: TGTGCCAGCAGCCCCGGAAGTGCAGGGGAGGCTGAAGCTTTCTTT. V usage is TRBV4-2 and J usage is TRBJ1-1, with a tentative D call TRBD1 (6 bases). The germline CDR1 and CDR2 sequences are LGHNA and YNFKEQ. Trimming removed 4 bases at V and 6 bases at J, with 18 bases between. The CDR3 runs to 15 residues.

The V and J genes are TRBV7-3 and TRBJ2-2; D is ambiguous. With 1 base removed from V and 6 bases from J, the gap between germline ends came to 9 bases. This CDR3 has 14 amino acids. Per germline, CDR1 SGHTA and CDR2 FQGTGA. In DNA form, the CDR3 reads TGTGCCAGCAGCTTAATGGGTAGTCCCGGGGAGCTGTTTTTT. It codes for CASSLMGSPGELFF.

V usage is TRBV5-1 and J usage is TRBJ2-5; D is tentatively TRBD1 or TRBD2 (5 bases each). The germline V and J ends were trimmed by 6 bases and 0 bases, with 9 bases remaining between them. The CDR3 contains 13 residues. The germline V gene encodes CDR1 SGHRS and CDR2 YFSETQ. DNA for the CDR3: TGCGCCAGCAAGGGACGCAACCAAGAGACCCAGTACTTC. Translating gives CASKGRNQETQYF.

The rearrangement links TRBV29-1 to TRBJ2-1; 7 bases fit TRBD1. CDR1 and CDR2 (germline): SQVTM, ANQGSEA. The V gene end was trimmed by 8 bases and the J gene end by 4 bases; junction bases not matched to a gene: 14. The CDR3 contains 15 residues. CDR3 region: CSIRQGKRTYNEQFF. The CDR3 nucleotides are TGCAGCATACGACAGGGTAAGAGAACTTACAATGAGCAGTTCTTC.

This clonotype was counted ten times or more. J is TRBJ2-2 and V is TRBV7-3, with D possibly TRBD2 on 5 matching bases. V was shortened by 5 bases and J by 2 bases, with 9 bases between the two germline ends. Germline loops: CDR1 SGHTA, CDR2 FQGTGA. CDR3 length equals 14 residues. CDR3 protein: CASSRTVNTGELFF. The CDR3 bases are TGTGCCAGCAGCCGGACTGTTAACACCGGGGAGCTGTTTTTT.

This clonotype came up a few times. The gene calls are TRBV5-1 and TRBJ2-2, with D perhaps given as TRBD1 or TRBD2 (5 bases each). With 7 bases removed from V and 2 bases from J, the gap between germline ends came to 9 bases. Germline values: CDR1 SGHRS, CDR2 YFSETQ. This CDR3 has 13 residues. Written as DNA, the CDR3 is TGCGCCAGCGGGGGTGTAAACACCGGGGAGCTGTTTTTT. This gives the protein CASGGVNTGELFF.

This clonotype turned up a few times. V is TRBV28 and J is TRBJ1-4; TRBD1 agrees at 7 bases. The CDR3 length is 15 residues. The germline V gene encodes CDR1 MDHEN and CDR2 SYDVKM. With 1 base clipped from V and 5 bases from J, the junction kept 4 bases outside the gene matches. The CDR3 region is CASSLSDRHNEKLFF. Written as DNA, the CDR3 is TGTGCCAGCAGTTTATCGGACAGGCACAATGAAAAACTGTTTTTT.

The chain carries TRBV28 and TRBJ1-1; D may be TRBD1 (5 bases). Germline CDR1 is MDHEN and CDR2 is SYDVKM. V lost 8 bases and J lost 1, with 11 bases in between. The CDR3 contains 13 residues. The chain's CDR3 is CASVYRGNTEAFF. As DNA, the CDR3 is TGTGCCAGCGTCTATAGGGGGAACACTGAAGCTTTCTTT.

The gene calls are TRBV5-1 and TRBJ1-5; possible D gene TRBD1, 5 bases. The CDR3 length is 14 residues. Germline-derived CDR1 and CDR2 are SGHRS and YFSETQ. The V end lost 4 bases, the J end lost 6 bases, and 14 bases lay between the germline ends. The CDR3 nucleotides read TGCGCCAGCAGCCACGAGGGGTTGGGTCAGCCCCAGCATTTT. Protein product: CASSHEGLGQPQHF.

The V and J genes are TRBV27 and TRBJ2-3; 10 positions match TRBD1. The CDR3 sequence is 17 residues long. V trimming: 7 bases; J trimming: 2 bases; junction bases outside the gene matches: 12. The germline V gene has CDR1 MNHEY and CDR2 SMNVEV (reference sequence). CDR3 sequence: CASTPSPGTGVTDTQYF. CDR3 bases: TGTGCCAGCACCCCTTCCCCCGGGACAGGGGTCACAGATACGCAGTATTTT.

This chain connects TRBV6-4 to TRBJ1-5, with a possible D match to TRBD1 (5 bases). V was trimmed by 4 bases and J by 5 bases, leaving 9 bases between them. The germline V gene has CDR1 MRHNA and CDR2 SNTAGT. This CDR3 region has 13 residues. CDR3: CASSVRADQPQHF. CDR3 nucleotides: TGTGCCAGCAGTGTCAGGGCCGATCAGCCCCAGCATTTT.

This chain connects TRBV4-2 to TRBJ2-1; 12 bases are a match to TRBD2. V shed 1 base and J 8 bases; nucleotides not matched to a gene: 9. Germline CDR1 reads LGHNA; CDR2 reads YNFKEQ. This CDR3 contains 17 residues. CDR3 coding DNA: TGTGCCAGCAGCCAAGTCGCACGGACTAGCGGGGTTGATGAGCAGTTCTTC. Translating it yields CASSQVARTSGVDEQFF.

The rearrangement uses TRBV10-3 and TRBJ1-6; D is possibly TRBD1 (5 bases). Germline lookup yields CDR1 ENHRY and CDR2 SYGVKD. V lost 8 bases and J 0 bases, leaving 14 bases between the germline ends. The CDR3 is made up of 16 amino acids. The CDR3 nucleotides are TGTGCCATCGCCGGGGGACCAAGCTCCTATAATTCACCCCTCCACTTT. As protein: CAIAGGPSSYNSPLHF.

The rearrangement links TRBV7-2 to TRBJ1-2, with 7 bases lining up with TRBD1. CDR3 length: 15 amino acids. The trim removed 3 bases at V and 1 base at J, leaving 5 bases unmatched. The germline V gene encodes CDR1 SGHTA and CDR2 FQGNSA. The CDR3 loop is CASSFVQGINYGYTF. As DNA, the CDR3 is TGTGCCAGCAGCTTTGTACAGGGGATTAACTATGGCTACACCTTC. Together with reference TRBV7-2 and TRBJ1-2, the CDR3 gives the full variable domain: GAGVSQSPSNKVTEKGKDVELRCDPISGHTALYWYRQSLGQGLEFLIYFQGNSAPDKSGLPSDRFSAERTGGSVSTLTIQRTQQEDSAVYLCASSFVQGINYGYTFGSGTRLTVV.